The 7 T cell receptor beta chains in this list originate from one sample, sequenced in a study of blood T cells in healthy people across ages. Next came a second PCR, run for about 6 to 12 cycles, which used a sample-barcoded 5' primer along with a J-beta primer mix. TCRdb itself ran the 5' RACE reads through MiXCR, one entry per CDR3 protein. The table has about 1.8 million distinct CDR3 sequences, 49% seen once; the top ten hold less than 2.5%. Material for sequencing was blood. These receptor sequences come from a woman between 35 and 50 years old in good health.

This rearrangement joins TRBV19 to TRBJ1-2, with D unclear. The CDR3 extends over 12 amino acids. The V gene's germline CDR1 is LNHDA and CDR2 SQIVND (reference sequence). V was shortened by 10 bases and J by 4 bases, with 13 bases between the two germline ends. CDR3 sequence: CATQGWIYGYTF. DNA for the CDR3: TGTGCCACCCAAGGGTGGATCTATGGCTACACCTTC.

This clonotype was counted between two and nine times. The CDR3 nucleotides read TGTGCCAGCAGTGGGACTCAGAGCTCCTACAATGAGCAGTTCTTC. Translated, it gives CASSGTQSSYNEQFF. The J gene is TRBJ2-1, the V gene TRBV27; maybe TRBD2 (6 bases). CDR1 is MNHEY, CDR2 SMNVEV, per germline (reference sequence). Between the trimmed V and J ends, which lost 5 bases and 0 bases, there was a span of 11 bases. The CDR3 is 15 amino acids.

A few counts support this clonotype. The chain is built from TRBV29-1 and TRBJ2-7; TRBD2 matches 7 bases. The germline V gene encodes CDR1 SQVTM and CDR2 ANQGSEA. The CDR3 is 14 residues long. Unmatched junction bases numbered 8, after V lost 4 bases and J lost 2 bases. Here the CDR3 DNA reads TGCAGCGTTGGGGGGGAGGGCAGTACCTACGAGCAGTACTTC. It translates to CSVGGEGSTYEQYF.

The gene calls are TRBV7-9 and TRBJ2-1, with 12 bases lining up with TRBD2. In germline, CDR1 is SEHNR, CDR2 FQNEAQ (reference sequence). J lost 7 bases, V lost 3 bases, and 7 bases had no gene match. The CDR3 runs 16 residues. The CDR3 region is CASSFPTSGGTNEQFF. CDR3 DNA: TGTGCCAGCAGCTTTCCGACTAGCGGGGGAACTAATGAGCAGTTCTTC.

The genes are TRBV27 and TRBJ2-7; possibly TRBD1 for D (6 bases). The closer fit of TRBJ2-5 to the DNA end suggests the J call may be wrong. Germline assignment: CDR1 MNHEY and CDR2 SMNVEV (reference sequence). This CDR3 region has 14 residues. CDR3 sequence: CASSLEGVLGTQYF. The CDR3 bases are TGTGCCAGCAGTTTAGAGGGGGTACTCGGGACCCAGTACTTC.

J is TRBJ2-7 and V is TRBV4-3; a weak D match, TRBD2 (6 bases). The CDR3 runs 13 residues. V lost 5 bases and J lost 4, with 12 bases in between. CDR1 is LGHNA, CDR2 YSLEER, per germline. The CDR3 sequence: CASSDTAGYEQYF. Here the CDR3 DNA reads TGCGCCAGCAGCGACACCGCGGGGTACGAGCAGTACTTC.

The gene calls are TRBV7-9 and TRBJ2-5, with D perhaps assigned TRBD1 or TRBD2 (5 bases each). The J call may be incorrect, as the DNA end agrees better with TRBJ2-7. The CDR3 consists of 15 residues. The germline CDR1 and CDR2 sequences are SEHNR and FQNEAQ (reference sequence). The DNA of the CDR3 is TGTGCCAGCAGCTATCGGGACGGTCTAACCTACGAGCAGTACTTC. Protein: CASSYRDGLTYEQYF.